A single sample is the source of the 9 T cell receptor beta chains below, sequenced in a study of T cells in women clearing cervical HPV infection. Data came from immunoSEQ multiplex PCR; TCRdb stores just in-frame clones and leaves some out. Here the sample table reports about 39,000 clones. The specimen was blood buffy coat. The receptors originated from a woman between 18 and 70 years old with a cervical HPV16 infection that either progressed to CIN3+ or cleared (not recorded which).

Note on this clone: The CDR3 end lies 3 residues beyond the end of the read and is filled in from the germline J gene. This sequence joins TRBV6-1 and TRBJ2-5, with a weak D call TRBD1 (5 bases). CDR1 is MNHNS and CDR2 is SASEGT in the germline V gene. V dropped 2 bases and J dropped 5 bases, with 15 bases sitting between them. The CDR3 consists of 15 residues. The CDR3 reads CASSESAGYRETQYF. Partial CDR3 DNA: TGTGCCAGCAGTGAATCCGCAGGGTATAGGGAGACC.

With respect to this clone: The read falls 3 residues short of the CDR3 end, and the missing part is taken from the germline J gene. V and J are TRBV18 and TRBJ1-2; no definite D call. Germline CDR1 KGHSH, CDR2 LQKENI. V lost 2 bases, J lost 5 bases, and 9 bases lay in between. The CDR3 has 13 residues. CDR3 amino acids: CASSPTRGYGYTF. CDR3 DNA (partial): TGTGCCAGCTCACCAACCAGAGGGTATGGC. The full variable domain, its missing parts supplied by reference TRBV18 and TRBJ1-2, is NAGVMQNPRHLVRRRGQEARLRCSPMKGHSHVYWYRQLPEEGLKFMVYLQKENIIDESGMPKERFSAEFPKEGPSILRIQQVVRGDSAAYFCASSPTRGYGYTFGSGTRLTVV.

As concerns this clone: The DNA ends 3 residues before the CDR3 does, and the rest of the CDR3 is filled in from the germline J gene. The chain couples TRBV7-9 to TRBJ2-3; 8 bases are a match to TRBD1. The trim removed 5 bases at V and 2 bases at J, leaving 6 bases unmatched. The CDR3 sequence is 15 residues long. The V gene's germline CDR1 is SEHNR and CDR2 FQNEAQ (reference sequence). This CDR3 reads CASSARDRFTDTQYF. The CDR3 DNA, read in part, is TGTGCCAGCAGCGCCCGGGACAGGTTCACAGATACG.

As concerns this clone: The read terminates 3 residues before the CDR3 end, so the remaining end is supplied by the germline J gene. V is TRBV7-2 and J is TRBJ1-1; D is ambiguous. The CDR3 totals 13 residues. Germline-derived CDR1 and CDR2 are SGHTA and FQGNSA. V lost 5 bases, J lost 1 base, and 8 bases lay in between. CDR3 region: CASSIQQNTEAFF. The CDR3 bases that were read are TGTGCCAGCAGCATACAGCAGAACACTGAA.

As regards this clone: The missing CDR3 end, 3 residues past where the read stops, is filled in from the germline J gene. The chain links TRBV7-8 to TRBJ1-5; possible D gene TRBD1, 6 bases. Per the germline V gene, CDR1 is SGHVS and CDR2 is FQNEAQ. V lost 4 bases to trimming and J lost 9 bases, with 22 bases between them. This CDR3 has 16 amino acids. The CDR3: CASSSGTTGALTPQHF. The part of the CDR3 DNA that was read is TGTGCCAGCAGCTCGGGGACTACGGGGGCGCTTACGCCC. The full variable domain, in which reference TRBV7-8 and TRBJ1-5 provide the parts outside the CDR3, is GAGVSQSPRYKVAKRGQDVALRCDPISGHVSLFWYQQALGQGPEFLTYFQNEAQLDKSGLPSDRFFAERPEGSVSTLKIQRTQQEDSAVYLCASSSGTTGALTPQHFGDGTRLSIL.

The CDR3 DNA, read in part, is TGTGCCAGCAGCCCACCGACTAGCGGGACATACAATGAG. This sequence encodes CASSPPTSGTYNE. The complete CDR3 protein is CASSPPTSGTYNEQFF. J is TRBJ2-1 and V is TRBV7-6, with 11 bases that match TRBD2. The CDR3 extends 3 residues past the end of the read, so its final part is completed from the germline J gene. The CDR3 has 16 amino acids. The germline V gene has CDR1 SGHVS and CDR2 FNYEAQ. Trimming at V came to 5 bases and at J to 4 bases, leaving 7 bases not matched to a gene.

As concerns this clone: The CDR3 end lies 3 residues beyond the end of the read and is filled in from the germline J gene. The chain has TRBV10-3 and TRBJ1-4, with 9 bases identical to TRBD1. This CDR3 is built from 15 residues. Germline V gene lookup returns CDR1 ENHRY and CDR2 SYGVKD. The junction had 6 bases not matched to a gene; V was cut back by 5 bases and J by 5 bases. The CDR3 region is CAISRGQGKNEKLFF. The part of the CDR3 DNA that was read is TGTGCCATCAGTAGAGGACAGGGGAAAAATGAAAAA.

The CDR3: CASSDRQGAWAFF. Incomplete CDR3 DNA: TGTGCCAGCAGTGATCGGCAGGGGGCTTGG. The chain recombines TRBV6-1 with TRBJ1-1; 8 nucleotides match TRBD1. Read data end 3 residues before the CDR3 end; the end is taken from the germline J gene. The CDR3 runs 13 residues. Per the germline V gene, CDR1 is MNHNS and CDR2 is SASEGT.

For this clone: The read falls 3 residues short of the CDR3 end, and the missing part is taken from the germline J gene. The genes are TRBV18 and TRBJ2-5; the match to TRBD1 covers 9 bases. V trimming: 6 bases; J trimming: 3 bases; junction bases outside the gene matches: 5. This CDR3 has 14 residues. CDR1 and CDR2 (germline): KGHSH, LQKENI. The part of the CDR3 DNA that was read is TGTGCCAGCTCCCCCTGGACAGGGGAAGAGACC. Translation: CASSPWTGEET. The full CDR3 protein is CASSPWTGEETQYF.